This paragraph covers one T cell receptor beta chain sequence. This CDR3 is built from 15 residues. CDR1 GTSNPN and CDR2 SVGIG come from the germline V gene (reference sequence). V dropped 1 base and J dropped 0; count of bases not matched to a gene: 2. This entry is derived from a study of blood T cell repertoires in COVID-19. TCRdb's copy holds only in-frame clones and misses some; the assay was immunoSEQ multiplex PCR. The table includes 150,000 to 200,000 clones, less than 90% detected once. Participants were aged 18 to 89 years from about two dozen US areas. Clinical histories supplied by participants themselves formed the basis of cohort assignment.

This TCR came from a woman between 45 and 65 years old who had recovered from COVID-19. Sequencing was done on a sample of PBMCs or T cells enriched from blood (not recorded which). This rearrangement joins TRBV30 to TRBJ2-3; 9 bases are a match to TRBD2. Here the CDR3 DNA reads TGTGCCTGGAGTGGGCTAGCGGGGAGCACAGATACGCAGTATTTT. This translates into CAWSGLAGSTDTQYF.